This T cell receptor beta chain was captured in a study of graft-versus-host responses after intestinal transplantation. About the research overall: Among the recipients, transplants were multivisceral, liver-intestinal, or isolated intestinal.

Findings of the study overall: Early after transplant, HvG clones declined as circulating GvH clones peaked. When patients had graft-donor T cell macrochimerism, their allografts held high graft-versus-host to host-versus-graft clonal ratios. Among recipient marrow samples, GvH clones were found; some appeared first in ileum or blood.

Some clones are missing from TCRdb's copy, which holds only in-frame ones; the method was immunoSEQ multiplex PCR. The sample carries about 85,000 clones, around four fifths recorded once. CDR1 is MGHRA, CDR2 YSYEKL, per germline. The V end was cut by 1 base, the J end by 4 bases, with 11 bases between. CDR3 size: 14 residues. This clone was picked up a small number of times. Its antigen is as yet unknown. The source material was unstimulated CD8+ T cells sorted from spleen or lymph node cells, sampled before intestinal transplant. This rearrangement joins TRBV4-1 to TRBJ2-7; D ambiguous. This clonotype was obtained from a human donor who received an intestinal transplant. The CDR3 is CASSQGWEQYEQYF. The CDR3 region has the DNA TGCGCCAGCAGCCAAGGGTGGGAACAATACGAGCAGTACTTC.